What follows are 32 T cell receptor beta chains derived from one specimen sequenced in a study of shared clonotypes between healthy human individuals. The data were produced by immunoSEQ multiplex PCR, yet TCRdb's version contains in-frame clones alone and is incomplete. The table shows hundreds of thousands of clones, with 96% occurring only once. The naive CD8 population came from CD45RO-negative cells selected for CCR7, without terminally differentiated effector memory CD45RA+ cells. Sequencing was carried out using naive CD8+ T cells sorted from blood. The receptors come from a man aged 30 to 39 in good health.

A single count supports this clone. Other DNA sequences in this sample translate to the same CDR3. This chain uses TRBV5-4 with TRBJ2-3; D is uncertain. The CDR3 is made up of 14 amino acids. The V end was cut by 3 bases, the J end by 1 base, with 9 bases between. The germline V gene has CDR1 SGHNT and CDR2 YYREEE (reference sequence). CDR3 sequence reads: CASSSLGGTDTQYF. CDR3 sequence (DNA): TGTGCCAGCAGCTCGCTAGGTGGCACAGATACGCAGTATTTT.

The rearrangement joins TRBV5-1 to TRBJ2-7; 8 bases line up with TRBD2. CDR1 is SGHRS, CDR2 YFSETQ, per germline. The V segment lost 5 bases and the J segment 0 bases; nucleotides outside the gene matches: 7. The CDR3 has 15 amino acids. The CDR3 DNA reads as TGCGCCAGCAGACTGACTAGCGCCCGCTCCTACGAGCAGTACTTC. This gives the protein CASRLTSARSYEQYF.

The V gene is TRBV19, the J gene TRBJ2-1; D is unclear. The CDR3 consists of 13 residues. Germline assignment: CDR1 LNHDA and CDR2 SQIVND (reference sequence). With 4 bases removed from V and 8 bases from J, the gap between germline ends came to 12 bases. CDR3 nucleotide sequence: TGTGCCAGTAGTACTTCGTGGGATGATGAGCAGTTCTTC. Protein product: CASSTSWDDEQFF.

Here the CDR3 DNA reads TGTGCCAGCAGTACGAGGGGACGAAGCACAGATACGCAGTATTTT. This gives the protein CASSTRGRSTDTQYF. The rearrangement joins TRBV7-9 to TRBJ2-3, with D possibly being TRBD1 or TRBD2 (5 bases each). Between the trimmed V and J ends, which lost 6 bases and 0 bases, there was a span of 13 bases. CDR3 size: 15 residues. Germline V CDR1 and CDR2: SEHNR, FQNEAQ (reference sequence).

The chain is built from TRBV25-1 and TRBJ2-6, with D possibly TRBD2 on 5 matching bases. CDR3 length: 16 residues. Germline values: CDR1 MGHDK, CDR2 SYGVNS. V shed 5 bases and J shed 0 bases, with 11 bases lying between them. CDR3: CASSSGDSSGANVLTF. CDR3 coding DNA: TGTGCCAGCAGTAGCGGAGATTCCTCTGGGGCCAACGTCCTGACTTTC.

The rearrangement links TRBV7-2 to TRBJ2-2; no clear D gene. This CDR3 comprises 15 residues. Germline V gene lookup returns CDR1 SGHTA and CDR2 FQGNSA. Trimming took off 2 bases at V and 9 bases at J, with 16 bases between the two ends. The CDR3 coding sequence is TGTGCCAGCAGCTTAATCGAGGTCGGACGCCGGGAGCTGTTTTTT. Its protein product is CASSLIEVGRRELFF.

V usage is TRBV28 and J usage is TRBJ1-2; D not certain. The CDR3 covers 13 residues. Trimming shortened V by 1 base and J by 6 bases, and 9 bases separated the two germline ends. The germline V gene has CDR1 MDHEN and CDR2 SYDVKM. The CDR3 DNA reads as TGTGCCAGCAGTTTATCCAGGCTAGATGGCTACACCTTC. Protein sequence: CASSLSRLDGYTF.

The chain links TRBV28 to TRBJ2-5; D might be TRBD1 or TRBD2, each matching 5 bases. The V and J ends lost 7 bases and 2 bases respectively, with 17 bases between them. This CDR3 is 15 amino acids long. The germline gives CDR1 MDHEN, CDR2 SYDVKM. The CDR3 is CASIGRGAYQETQYF. The CDR3 bases are TGTGCCAGCATAGGCAGAGGGGCCTATCAAGAGACCCAGTACTTC.

This sequence joins TRBV28 and TRBJ2-1; 9 nucleotides match TRBD1. The CDR3 has 15 residues. Germline CDR1 MDHEN, CDR2 SYDVKM. The ends lost 4 bases at V and 4 bases at J; junction bases unmatched: 5. CDR3 amino acids: CASSSRDRVYNEQFF. Written as DNA, the CDR3 is TGTGCCAGCAGTTCCCGGGACAGGGTATACAATGAGCAGTTCTTC. Variable domain in full (rest from reference TRBV28 and TRBJ2-1): DVKVTQSSRYLVKRTGEKVFLECVQDMDHENMFWYRQDPGLGLRLIYFSYDVKMKEKGDIPEGYSVSREKKERFSLILESASTNQTSMYLCASSSRDRVYNEQFFGPGTRLTVL.

V usage is TRBV13 and J usage is TRBJ1-1; no firm D call. Germline V lookup: CDR1 PRHDT, CDR2 FYEKMQ (reference sequence). The CDR3 extends over 13 amino acids. Trimming cost V 0 bases and J 5 bases, with 7 bases left between them. CDR3 protein: CASSLGLWTEAFF. The CDR3 region has the DNA TGTGCCAGCAGCTTAGGTCTGTGGACTGAAGCTTTCTTT.

The chain is built from TRBV14 and TRBJ2-3, with 10 positions matching TRBD2. This CDR3 has 20 residues. The germline CDR1 and CDR2 sequences are SGHDN and FVKESK. Germline trimming cut 4 bases from V and 2 bases from J; bases unmatched to any gene: 18. In DNA form, the CDR3 reads TGTGCCAGCAGCCCCTTAGGGTTTTTTCGGACTAGCGGCTCCACAGATACGCAGTATTTT. It yields the protein CASSPLGFFRTSGSTDTQYF. The whole variable domain, remainder taken from reference TRBV14 and TRBJ2-3, is EAGVTQFPSHSVIEKGQTVTLRCDPISGHDNLYWYRRVMGKEIKFLLHFVKESKQDESGMPNNRFLAERTGGTYSTLKVQPAELEDSGVYFCASSPLGFFRTSGSTDTQYFGPGTRLTVL.

This chain uses TRBV27 with TRBJ2-7; D is unresolved. Trimming took off 6 bases at V and 1 base at J, with 13 bases between the two ends. This CDR3 region has 14 residues. Germline-derived CDR1 and CDR2 are MNHEY and SMNVEV (reference sequence). The CDR3 region is CASSPRSYSYEQYF. The CDR3 region has the DNA TGTGCCAGCAGCCCCCGGTCCTATTCCTACGAGCAGTACTTC.

The rearrangement links TRBV6-6 to TRBJ1-5; D is perhaps TRBD1 (6 bases). Germline CDR1 and CDR2: MNHNY and SVGAGI (reference sequence). This CDR3 region has 12 residues. Trimming took 8 bases from V and 5 from J, leaving 10 bases between them. CDR3 loop: CASSQGDQPQHF. As DNA, the CDR3 is TGTGCCAGCTCACAGGGCGATCAGCCCCAGCATTTT.

This clone was seen only once. The sample holds other DNA sequences that translate to the same CDR3. The chain links TRBV14 to TRBJ2-1; D might be TRBD2 (6 bases). Germline V gene lookup returns CDR1 SGHDN and CDR2 FVKESK. V was shortened by 2 bases and J by 3 bases, with 11 bases between the two germline ends. The length of the CDR3 is 15 residues. The CDR3 DNA is TGTGCCAGCAGCCAAACTAGCCGAAGCTACAATGAGCAGTTCTTC. Translated, it gives CASSQTSRSYNEQFF.

The chain uses TRBV9 and TRBJ2-3; no clear D. This CDR3 has 15 residues. Germline V gene data show CDR1 as SGDLS and CDR2 as YYNGEE. Deletions cut 1 base from V and 4 bases from J, with 13 bases between. The CDR3 loop reads CASSVTGVAPDTQYF. The CDR3 region has the DNA TGTGCCAGCAGCGTAACCGGAGTAGCACCAGATACGCAGTATTTT.

This chain links TRBV27 with TRBJ1-4, with a weak D call TRBD1 (5 bases). The CDR3 spans 14 residues. CDR1 and CDR2 from the germline V gene are MNHEY and SMNVEV (reference sequence). Trimming removed 2 bases at V and 4 bases at J, with 8 bases between. In nucleotides, the CDR3 is TGTGCCAGCAGTTTAGAGGGGATTAATGAAAAACTGTTTTTT. This gives the protein CASSLEGINEKLFF.

The chain uses TRBV30 and TRBJ2-7; D possibly uses TRBD1 or TRBD2 (5 bases each). The CDR3 contains 13 residues. Germline CDR1 and CDR2: GTSNPN and SVGIG (reference sequence). The ends were cut back, 3 bases at V and 2 bases at J, with 11 bases in the middle. Written as DNA, the CDR3 is TGTGCCTGGAGCCGGGACGCCGCCTACGAGCAGTACTTC. It specifies CAWSRDAAYEQYF.

Details on this clone: This sample also contains other DNA sequences that code for the same CDR3. The chain uses TRBV11-2 and TRBJ2-3, with D perhaps TRBD1 or TRBD2 (5 bases each). V dropped 3 bases and J dropped 4 bases, with 8 bases sitting between them. CDR3 length equals 13 residues. CDR1 and CDR2 (germline): SGHAT, FQNNGV. The CDR3 reads CASSLGRPDTQYF. DNA of the CDR3: TGTGCCAGCAGCTTGGGACGCCCAGATACGCAGTATTTT.

The rearrangement links TRBV28 to TRBJ2-5; D is undetermined. Germline V gives CDR1 MDHEN, CDR2 SYDVKM. V was clipped by 3 bases and J by 3 bases, with 11 bases between them. The CDR3 sequence is 14 residues long. The CDR3 loop reads CASSFRTEKETQYF. CDR3 coding DNA: TGTGCCAGCAGTTTCCGGACGGAAAAAGAGACCCAGTACTTC.

This clone was counted only a few times. V gene TRBV6-1 combines with J gene TRBJ2-1; TRBD1 agrees at 9 bases. V lost 3 bases and J lost 4; bases outside the gene matches: 7. The germline V gene has CDR1 MNHNS and CDR2 SASEGT. There are 16 residues in the CDR3. The chain's CDR3 is CASSEPGTGSYNEQFF. The CDR3 DNA sequence: TGTGCCAGCAGTGAGCCCGGGACAGGGTCGTACAATGAGCAGTTCTTC.

V is TRBV4-3 and J is TRBJ2-7; D possibly corresponds to TRBD1 (6 bases). Germline CDR1 and CDR2: LGHNA and YSLEER. CDR3 length: 17 amino acids. Trimming removed 5 bases from V and 7 bases from J, with 27 bases in between. As DNA, the CDR3 is TGCGCCAGCAGCGAACCAAACCGGCGCAGGGGCCCTGGGGAGCAGTACTTC. It specifies CASSEPNRRRGPGEQYF.

The chain employs TRBV25-1 and TRBJ2-5; a weak D match, TRBD2 (6 bases). The CDR3 contains 13 residues. Trimming removed 3 bases at V and 5 bases at J, with 10 bases between. Germline-derived CDR1 and CDR2 are MGHDK and SYGVNS. This CDR3 is CASSERGYETQYF. Here the CDR3 DNA reads TGTGCCAGCAGTGAGCGGGGTTACGAGACCCAGTACTTC.

V is TRBV28 and J is TRBJ2-3, with D possibly being TRBD1 (6 bases). Germline CDR1 reads MDHEN; CDR2 reads SYDVKM. Trimming pared 7 bases from V and 7 bases from J, leaving 21 bases between. The length of the CDR3 is 15 residues. The CDR3 DNA reads as TGTGCCAGCAATGATGACAGGAGCTCTAGTAATACGCAGTATTTT. It specifies CASNDDRSSSNTQYF.

The chain couples TRBV27 to TRBJ2-1, with TRBD2 matching 10 bases. V lost 3 bases to trimming and J lost 7 bases; unmatched junction nucleotides: 3. CDR1 is MNHEY and CDR2 is SMNVEV in the germline V gene (reference sequence). The CDR3 has 14 residues. CDR3 amino acids: CASSFRTSGNEQFF. The CDR3 coding sequence is TGTGCCAGCAGTTTTCGGACTAGCGGAAATGAGCAGTTCTTC.

The count of this clone is one. The genes are TRBV11-2 and TRBJ2-7; D is perhaps TRBD1 (5 bases). The length of the CDR3 is 12 residues. Germline V gene data show CDR1 as SGHAT and CDR2 as FQNNGV. Trimming took 6 bases from V and 6 from J, leaving 12 bases between them. For the CDR3, the DNA is TGTGCCAGCAGAGGTGGGGCAGGCGAGCAGTACTTC. The encoded protein is CASRGGAGEQYF.

The count of this clone is one. The chain combines TRBV11-2 with TRBJ1-4; D is undetermined. The ends were cut back, 1 base at V and 7 bases at J, with 19 bases in the middle. CDR1 SGHAT and CDR2 FQNNGV come from the germline V gene. This CDR3 has 17 amino acids. The CDR3 DNA is TGTGCCAGCAGCTTAGGTCCCCGGGGAAAAATAGGTGAAAAACTGTTTTTT. This codes for CASSLGPRGKIGEKLFF.

The V call is TRBV7-9, the J call TRBJ1-1, with 7 bases fitting TRBD1. The junction had 13 bases not matched to a gene; V was cut back by 5 bases and J by 4 bases. CDR3 size: 16 residues. Germline V gives CDR1 SEHNR, CDR2 FQNEAQ (reference sequence). The CDR3 DNA reads as TGTGCCAGCAGCCCGCGGACAGGTTCACGGGGCACTGAAGCTTTCTTT. Amino acid sequence: CASSPRTGSRGTEAFF. The variable domain in full, with the rest retrieved from reference TRBV7-9 and TRBJ1-1, is DTGVSQNPRHKITKRGQNVTFRCDPISEHNRLYWYRQTLGQGPEFLTYFQNEAQLEKSRLLSDRFSAERPKGSFSTLEIQRTEQGDSAMYLCASSPRTGSRGTEAFFGQGTRLTVV.

This sequence joins TRBV5-1 and TRBJ1-1; D might be TRBD1 (6 bases). Germline V lookup: CDR1 SGHRS, CDR2 YFSETQ. Trimming shortened V by 5 bases and J by 0 bases, and 14 bases separated the two germline ends. CDR3 length: 15 amino acids. Here the CDR3 DNA reads TGCGCCAGCAGTCAGGAGGACAGCATGAACACTGAAGCTTTCTTT. Its protein product is CASSQEDSMNTEAFF.

This clone came up once. This sequence joins TRBV7-8 and TRBJ1-3; D uncertain. The CDR3 is 13 residues long. Germline V gene sequence: CDR1 SGHVS, CDR2 FQNEAQ. The CDR3 bases are TGTGCGGCGGGCCGCAGTTCGGGAAACACCATATATTTT. It translates to CAAGRSSGNTIYF.

V and J are TRBV27 and TRBJ2-7; D ambiguous. Trimming took 3 bases from V and 7 from J, leaving 13 bases between them. This CDR3 comprises 13 residues. In germline, CDR1 is MNHEY, CDR2 SMNVEV (reference sequence). CDR3 coding DNA: TGTGCCAGCAGTTTCGGTGAGAGAAAGGAGCAGTACTTC. Translated: CASSFGERKEQYF.

This chain uses TRBV10-3 with TRBJ2-7, with D possibly TRBD2 on 6 matching bases. Germline V CDR1 and CDR2: ENHRY, SYGVKD. With 0 bases removed from V and 1 base from J, the gap between germline ends came to 19 bases. The CDR3 length is 18 residues. CDR3 amino acids: CAISESNGQRAKSYEQYF. CDR3 nucleotides: TGTGCCATCAGTGAGTCGAACGGGCAGCGGGCCAAGTCCTACGAGCAGTACTTC.

Concerning this clone: The sample has other DNA sequences that encode this CDR3 too. V gene TRBV7-2 combines with J gene TRBJ2-7; D unclear. CDR3 length: 12 amino acids. CDR1 is SGHTA, CDR2 FQGNSA, per germline. The V and J ends lost 4 bases and 3 bases respectively, with 7 bases between them. The DNA for the CDR3 is TGTGCCAGCAGCTCCCGTTACTACGAGCAGTACTTC. This encodes CASSSRYYEQYF.